This TCR beta chain originates from a study of cytomegalovirus exposure and HLA in healthy donors. Study overall: HLA-typed donors were the source of 90 million or so unique TCRs, which an early data release held. Study-level points and caveats: TCR beta sequences reportedly predicted most subjects' HLA-A and HLA-B alleles accurately.

60 Vbeta and 13 Jbeta primers were used in PCR. The table came from immunoSEQ multiplex PCR; TCRdb's copy has only in-frame clones and leaves some out. The top ten clones hold 3.2% of a sample with over 90,000 clones, 55% to 75% of them seen once. On this clone itself: The antigen is unknown.

Sequencing used PBMCs. The source is a man between 60 and 75 years old in good health and CMV-seronegative.

The CDR3 spells CASSLGQYNEQFF. Written as DNA, the CDR3 is TGTGCCAGCAGCTTAGGGCAGTACAATGAGCAGTTCTTC. V usage is TRBV7-3 and J usage is TRBJ2-1, with no clear D. CDR3 length: 13 amino acids. Germline V gene lookup returns CDR1 SGHTA and CDR2 FQGTGA. V lost 2 bases and J 4 bases, leaving 6 bases between the germline ends.